A single sample gave rise to the 10 T cell receptor beta chains below, sequenced in a study of blood T cell repertoires in COVID-19. Repertoires were generated with immunoSEQ multiplex PCR, while TCRdb's copy carries only in-frame clones and drops some. The sample has about 200,000 clones, roughly 80% seen once; the top ten hold 4.5% to 7%. The sample was peripheral blood. Every receptor here comes from a woman in her seventies with acute or convalescent COVID-19.

This clone was observed a handful of times. This chain joins TRBV5-1 and TRBJ2-1; 11 positions match TRBD2. CDR1 is SGHRS, CDR2 YFSETQ, per germline. The CDR3 is 15 amino acids. V dropped 4 bases and J dropped 7; count of bases not matched to a gene: 7. The CDR3 DNA reads TGCGCCAGCAGCCGGGGACTAGCGGTTAGGAATGAGCAGTTCTTC. This codes for CASSRGLAVRNEQFF.

The gene calls are TRBV2 and TRBJ2-3; TRBD2 matches 9 bases. CDR3 length: 19 amino acids. Germline assignment: CDR1 SNHLY and CDR2 FYNNEI. V dropped 7 bases and J dropped 4; count of bases not matched to a gene: 21. The CDR3 sequence is CASTFDGVRGAGGPDTQYF. The CDR3 nucleotides are TGTGCCAGCACCTTCGACGGTGTGCGGGGGGCGGGAGGGCCAGATACGCAGTATTTT.

The chain combines TRBV6-2 or TRBV6-3 with TRBJ2-1, with 13 positions matching TRBD2. Germline lookup yields CDR1 MNHEY and CDR2 SVGEGT. The CDR3 covers 15 residues. Losses at the gene ends were 4 bases for V and 10 bases for J; bases not matched to a gene: 7. The CDR3 DNA is TGTGCCAGCAGTTCCTCGGGACTAGCGGGGCGAGAGCAGTTCTTC. This encodes CASSSSGLAGREQFF.

The rearrangement joins TRBV28 to TRBJ1-2; the match to TRBD1 covers 7 bases. Trimming took 2 bases from V and 4 from J; bases not matched to a gene: 16. The germline V gene has CDR1 MDHEN and CDR2 SYDVKM. The CDR3 sequence is 18 residues long. The CDR3 DNA follows: TGTGCCAGCAGTTTAGCTGGCCCCGGGACAGAGAATCGCTATGGCTACACCTTC. Its translation is CASSLAGPGTENRYGYTF.

The V gene is TRBV28, the J gene TRBJ1-6, with 8 bases matching TRBD1. Germline values: CDR1 MDHEN, CDR2 SYDVKM. Trimming took 3 bases from V and 8 from J; bases not matched to a gene: 9. The CDR3 has 16 residues. The CDR3 region has the DNA TGTGCCAGCAGTTTCTTTGGCAGGGGGCGAGATTCACCCCTCCACTTT. Its protein product is CASSFFGRGRDSPLHF.

The V gene is TRBV10-1, the J gene TRBJ2-1, with 10 bases aligning to TRBD2. V lost 6 bases to trimming and J lost 8 bases; unmatched junction nucleotides: 13. Germline V gives CDR1 WNHNN, CDR2 SYGVQD (reference sequence). The CDR3 covers 16 residues. The CDR3 reads CASSQHPSGSYHEQFF. In DNA form, the CDR3 reads TGCGCCAGCAGCCAGCATCCTAGCGGGAGTTACCATGAGCAGTTCTTC.

This clone has a handful of counts. The chain has TRBV29-1 and TRBJ2-5, with 13 bases matching TRBD2. The CDR3 contains 16 residues. The V gene's germline CDR1 is SQVTM and CDR2 ANQGSEA. V lost 1 base, J lost 4 bases, and 6 bases stayed unmatched. The CDR3 sequence is CSVEGRTSGSIETQYF. In nucleotides, the CDR3 is TGCAGCGTTGAAGGGAGGACTAGCGGGAGTATAGAGACCCAGTACTTC. Full variable domain (outside the CDR3, taken from reference TRBV29-1 and TRBJ2-5): SAVISQKPSRDICQRGTSLTIQCQVDSQVTMMFWYRQQPGQSLTLIATANQGSEATYESGFVIDKFPISRPNLTFSTLTVSNMSPEDSSIYLCSVEGRTSGSIETQYFGPGTRLLVL.

This clone has just a few counts. V and J are TRBV7-8 and TRBJ1-1, with 9 nucleotides matching TRBD1. The CDR3 extends over 17 amino acids. J gave up 0 bases and V 0 bases, and 5 bases lay outside the gene matches. Germline V gives CDR1 SGHVS, CDR2 FQNEAQ. CDR3: CASSLATGTGLNTEAFF. The CDR3 DNA sequence: TGTGCCAGCAGCTTAGCCACCGGGACAGGGCTGAACACTGAAGCTTTCTTT.

The V and J genes are TRBV2 and TRBJ2-7; D ambiguous. This CDR3 has 13 amino acids. V was cut by 7 bases and J by 1 base, with 11 bases left in between. In germline, CDR1 is SNHLY, CDR2 FYNNEI. CDR3 protein: CASKLDLSYEQYF. The CDR3 nucleotides are TGTGCCAGCAAGCTCGACTTGTCCTACGAGCAGTACTTC.

There are a few counts of this clone. V gene TRBV24-1 combines with J gene TRBJ2-2, with D tentatively TRBD2 (6 bases). V was cut by 2 bases and J by 8 bases, with 20 bases left in between. Germline lookup yields CDR1 KGHDR and CDR2 SFDVKD. The CDR3 is 17 amino acids. CDR3 coding DNA: TGTGCCACCAGTGATTCCGGGAGAGGGTCCTTGAAGGGGGAGCTGTTTTTT. The encoded protein is CATSDSGRGSLKGELFF.